Reported below is one T cell receptor beta chain. Clones were read by immunoSEQ multiplex PCR, and TCRdb kept only the in-frame ones, dropping some. The sample shows 150,000 or so clones, over 70% of them seen only once. The record originates from a study of blood T cell repertoires in COVID-19. Study-wide background: PBMCs, B-cell-depleted T cells, or T cells provided the cDNA or gDNA that made up the material.

The germline V gene has CDR1 MDHEN and CDR2 SYDVKM. This CDR3 is built from 15 residues. V shed 5 bases and J 0 bases; nucleotides not matched to a gene: 3. This chain uses TRBV28 with TRBJ2-1; 8 bases are shared with TRBD2. Material: PBMCs or T cells enriched from blood (not recorded which). The receptor was derived from a woman aged 35 to 49 with acute COVID-19. CDR3: CASSPGGSSYNEQFF. The CDR3 DNA follows: TGTGCCAGCAGTCCGGGGGGGAGCTCCTACAATGAGCAGTTCTTC.